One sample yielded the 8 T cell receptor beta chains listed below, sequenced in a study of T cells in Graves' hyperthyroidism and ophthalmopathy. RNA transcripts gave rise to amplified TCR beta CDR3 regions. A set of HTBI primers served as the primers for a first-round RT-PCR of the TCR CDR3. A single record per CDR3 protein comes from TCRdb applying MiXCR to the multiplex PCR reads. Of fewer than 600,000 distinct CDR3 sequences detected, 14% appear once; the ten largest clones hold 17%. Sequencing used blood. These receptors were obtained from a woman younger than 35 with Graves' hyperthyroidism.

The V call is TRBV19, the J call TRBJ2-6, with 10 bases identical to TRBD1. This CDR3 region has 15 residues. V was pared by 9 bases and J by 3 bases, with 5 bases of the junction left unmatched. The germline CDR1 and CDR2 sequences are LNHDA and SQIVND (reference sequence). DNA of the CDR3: TGTGCCAGCGGGGACAGGGGCGTTGGGGCCAACGTCCTGACTTTC. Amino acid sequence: CASGDRGVGANVLTF.

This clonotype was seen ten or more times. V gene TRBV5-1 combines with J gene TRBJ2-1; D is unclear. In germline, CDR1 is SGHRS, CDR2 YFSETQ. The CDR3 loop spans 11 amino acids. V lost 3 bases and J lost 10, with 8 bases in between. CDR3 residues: CASSSASEQFF. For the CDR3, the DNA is TGCGCCAGCAGCTCCGCTTCGGAGCAGTTCTTC.

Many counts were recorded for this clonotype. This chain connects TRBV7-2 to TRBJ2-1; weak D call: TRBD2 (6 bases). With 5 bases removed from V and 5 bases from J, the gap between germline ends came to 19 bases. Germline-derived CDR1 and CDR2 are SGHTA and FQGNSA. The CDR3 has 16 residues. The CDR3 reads CASSTRGWRGHNEQFF. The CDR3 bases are TGTGCCAGCAGCACCCGGGGATGGCGGGGCCACAATGAGCAGTTCTTC.

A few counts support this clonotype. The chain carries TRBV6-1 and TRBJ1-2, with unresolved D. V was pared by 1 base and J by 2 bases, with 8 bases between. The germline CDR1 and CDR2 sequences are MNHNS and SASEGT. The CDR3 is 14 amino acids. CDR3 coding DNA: TGTGCCAGCAGTGAAGTGGTAGGGAACTATGGCTACACCTTC. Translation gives CASSEVVGNYGYTF.

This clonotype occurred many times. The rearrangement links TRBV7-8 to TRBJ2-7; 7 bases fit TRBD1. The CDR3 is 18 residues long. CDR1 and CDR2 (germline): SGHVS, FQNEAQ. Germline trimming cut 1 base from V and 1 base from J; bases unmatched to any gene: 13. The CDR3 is CASSLGGQPPKYSYEQYF. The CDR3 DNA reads TGTGCCAGCAGCTTAGGGGGACAGCCGCCTAAGTATTCCTACGAGCAGTACTTC.

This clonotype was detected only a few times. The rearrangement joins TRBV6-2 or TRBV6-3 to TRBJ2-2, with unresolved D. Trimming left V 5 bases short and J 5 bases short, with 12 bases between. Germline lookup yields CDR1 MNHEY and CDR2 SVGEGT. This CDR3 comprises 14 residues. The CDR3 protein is CASSTRTATGELFF. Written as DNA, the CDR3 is TGTGCCAGCAGTACCCGTACAGCGACCGGGGAGCTGTTTTTT.

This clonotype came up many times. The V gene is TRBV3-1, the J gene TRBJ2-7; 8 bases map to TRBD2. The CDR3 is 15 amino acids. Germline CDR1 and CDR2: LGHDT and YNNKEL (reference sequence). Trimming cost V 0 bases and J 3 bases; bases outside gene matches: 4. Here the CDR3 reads CASSQEAGGGYEQYF. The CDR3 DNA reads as TGTGCCAGCAGCCAAGAGGCGGGAGGCGGCTACGAGCAGTACTTC.

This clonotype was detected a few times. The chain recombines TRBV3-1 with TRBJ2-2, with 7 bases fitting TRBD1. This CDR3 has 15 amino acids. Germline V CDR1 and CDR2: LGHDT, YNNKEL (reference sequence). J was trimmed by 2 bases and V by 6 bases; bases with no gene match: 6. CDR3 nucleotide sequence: TGTGCCAGCAGAATCGACAGGGCTAACACCGGGGAGCTGTTTTTT. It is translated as CASRIDRANTGELFF.